These 30 T cell receptor beta chains came from one sample sequenced in a study of tumor-infiltrating lymphocytes in primary liver carcinoma. TCR beta cDNA was reverse-transcribed from about 550 ng of total RNA. The reaction used a constant-region primer and ProtoScript II reverse transcriptase. Each TCR beta library was derived from three nested multiplex PCR rounds that employed slightly modified ARM-PCR. Primers for the first two PCR rounds were TRBV1-TRBV30 forward primers and a C-beta reverse primer (roughly 9 cycles per round). TCRdb called the multiplex PCR reads again in MiXCR, with one record for every CDR3 protein. Of more than 95,000 distinct CDR3 sequences in the sample, roughly 80% were seen once. The study co-extracted DNA and RNA from roughly 20-30 mg of unsorted bulk tissue. Input material: liver tumor tissue from sampling region 3. Subset in this sample: tumor region T3, left-lateral pole. The receptors originated from a man aged 35-49 years with primary liver carcinoma and hepatitis B virus infection.

The CDR3 coding sequence is TGTGCCAGCAGATGCAGGCTCGTCAGTATGAACACTGAAGCTTTCTTT. Translated, it gives CASRCRLVSMNTEAFF. V is TRBV6-6 and J is TRBJ1-1; D is undetermined. The CDR3 extends over 16 amino acids. V lost 6 bases and J lost 0, with 17 bases in between. Germline values: CDR1 MNHNY, CDR2 SVGAGI (reference sequence).

Notes on this clonotype: The CDR3 carries no conserved terminal phenylalanine or tryptophan, so it likely arises from a read error. CDR3 sequence reads: CASSYRSRGSGANALTL. The DNA of the CDR3 is TGTGCCAGCAGTTACCGGAGCCGGGGGTCCGGGGCCAACGCCCTGACTCTC. The chain links TRBV6-6 to TRBJ2-6, with D maybe TRBD2 (6 bases). From germline, CDR1 is MNHNY and CDR2 SVGAGI (reference sequence). The CDR3 consists of 17 residues.

On this clonotype: Compared with germline, one end of the junction differs, possibly owing to a read error. The rearrangement links TRBV11-2 to TRBJ2-7; tentatively, D is TRBD1 or TRBD2 (6 bases each). The CDR3 covers 12 residues. CDR1 is SGHAT, CDR2 FQNNGV, per germline. The CDR3 loop reads CDSNPGGYERYF. The CDR3 DNA sequence: TGTGACAGCAATCCCGGGGGCTACGAGCGGTACTTC.

On this clonotype: One end of the junction varies from germline; a read error may be responsible. This chain connects TRBV11-2 to TRBJ2-7; D unresolved. There are 11 residues in the CDR3. Germline CDR1 and CDR2: SGHAT and FQNNGV. CDR3 bases: TGTGTCAGCACAAAAGGGATTGAGCAGTACTTT. Translated: CVSTKGIEQYF.

J is TRBJ1-2 and V is TRBV6-5; 11 nucleotides agree with TRBD1. J lost 4 bases, V lost 7 bases, and 14 bases had no gene match. There are 17 residues in the CDR3. The germline V gene has CDR1 MNHEY and CDR2 SVGAGI. The CDR3 protein is CASKVGQGDRLGYGYTF. Written as DNA, the CDR3 is TGTGCCAGCAAGGTGGGACAGGGGGATCGACTCGGCTATGGCTACACCTTC.

This clonotype was counted between two and nine times. The gene calls are TRBV20-1 and TRBJ2-7; possibly TRBD1 or TRBD2 for D (7 bases each). The CDR3 is 16 residues long. V shed 1 base and J shed 1 base, with 17 bases lying between them. Germline CDR1 and CDR2: DFQATT and SNEGSKA (reference sequence). The CDR3 region has the DNA TGCAGTGCTAGAGTTCAGGGGGGAGGGGCATCCTACGAGCAGTACTTC. Its translation: CSARVQGGGASYEQYF.

This clonotype was counted many times. The V and J genes are TRBV28 and TRBJ2-1; TRBD2 matches 14 bases. CDR1 is MDHEN and CDR2 is SYDVKM in the germline V gene. The CDR3 is made up of 16 amino acids. Losses at the gene ends were 3 bases for V and 12 bases for J; bases not matched to a gene: 10. CDR3 residues: CASSLSDRLAGGLQFF. Written as DNA, the CDR3 is TGTGCCAGCAGTTTGTCCGACAGACTAGCGGGAGGGTTGCAGTTCTTC. Filled out from reference TRBV28 and TRBJ2-1, the complete variable domain reads DVKVTQSSRYLVKRTGEKVFLECVQDMDHENMFWYRQDPGLGLRLIYFSYDVKMKEKGDIPEGYSVSREKKERFSLILESASTNQTSMYLCASSLSDRLAGGLQFFGPGTRLTVL.

Notes on this clonotype: Given a much more abundant clone one base away, this may be a read error. The chain couples TRBV25-1 to TRBJ1-5; D is perhaps TRBD1 (6 bases). The ends were cut back, 7 bases at V and 1 base at J, with 14 bases in the middle. Germline V CDR1 and CDR2: MGHDK, SYGVNS. The CDR3 extends over 15 amino acids. For the CDR3, the DNA is TGTGCCAGCACTCGGTCGGGGGCCAGCAATCAGCCCCAGCATTTT. Amino acids: CASTRSGASNQPQHF. Full variable domain (rest looked up from reference TRBV25-1 and TRBJ1-5): EADIYQTPRYLVIGTGKKITLECSQTMGHDKMYWYQQDPGMELHLIHYSYGVNSTEKGDLSSESTVSRIRTEHFPLTLESARPSHTSQYLCASTRSGASNQPQHFGDGTRLSIL.

This clonotype was detected only once. At one end the junction does not follow the germline gene, possibly because of a read error. The V gene is TRBV30, the J gene TRBJ2-3; 11 bases map to TRBD2. This CDR3 is built from 14 residues. CDR1 is GTSNPN, CDR2 SVGIG, per germline (reference sequence). As DNA, the CDR3 is TGTGCCTGGAGTGGACTAGCGGGACCAGAAACGCTGTATTTT. Translated, it gives CAWSGLAGPETLYF.

In the case of this clonotype: The junction differs from germline at one of its ends, possibly a read error. V is TRBV4-1 and J is TRBJ2-2; D gene ambiguous. Germline CDR1 MGHRA, CDR2 YSYEKL. The length of the CDR3 is 14 residues. CDR3 amino acids: CASNQVVTTGELFF. For the CDR3, the DNA is TGCGCCAGCAACCAAGTCGTCACCACCGGGGAGCTGTTTTTT.

This clonotype was picked up a small number of times. Being one base from a much bigger clone, this may be a read error. V gene TRBV7-9 combines with J gene TRBJ1-2; 7 nucleotides line up with TRBD1. This CDR3 spans 13 amino acids. The ends lost 11 bases at V and 3 bases at J; junction bases unmatched: 9. The V gene's germline CDR1 is SEHNR and CDR2 FQNEAQ (reference sequence). The CDR3 loop reads CACPRQGYYGYTF. For the CDR3, the DNA is TGTGCCTGTCCCCGACAGGGATACTATGGCTACACCTTC.

Turning to this clonotype: A read error may produce the germline difference seen at one junction end. The chain joins TRBV29-1 to TRBJ2-2; 9 bases map to TRBD2. The germline V gene encodes CDR1 SQVTM and CDR2 ANQGSEA. The length of the CDR3 is 15 residues. CDR3 in amino acids: CSVGTSATNTGELSF. The CDR3 DNA sequence: TGCAGCGTTGGGACTAGCGCCACGAACACCGGGGAACTGTCTTTT.

The chain combines TRBV4-2 with TRBJ2-4, with D perhaps TRBD2 (7 bases). The CDR3 totals 17 residues. The germline V gene has CDR1 LGHNA and CDR2 YNFKEQ. Trimming left V 3 bases short and J 7 bases short, with 22 bases between. CDR3 nucleotides: TGTGCCAGCAGCCAGGCCGCGGGGGCAGGGATCAGGAACATTCAGTACTTC. It yields the protein CASSQAAGAGIRNIQYF.

By share of the sample, this clonotype is medium-sized. The chain couples TRBV11-1 to TRBJ2-5, with 12 bases matching TRBD2. CDR3 length: 15 residues. Germline CDR1 SGHAT, CDR2 FQDESV (reference sequence). V dropped 7 bases and J dropped 4; count of bases not matched to a gene: 7. The CDR3 loop reads CASTLTGLAGETQYF. DNA for the CDR3: TGTGCCAGCACCCTCACGGGACTAGCGGGAGAGACCCAGTACTTC. The variable domain in full, with the rest retrieved from reference TRBV11-1 and TRBJ2-5, is EAEVAQSPRYKITEKSQAVAFWCDPISGHATLYWYRQILGQGPELLVQFQDESVVDDSQLPKDRFSAERLKGVDSTLKIQPAELGDSAMYLCASTLTGLAGETQYFGPGTRLLVL.

This clonotype was recorded many times. A read error may be the cause here, since a much bigger clone is one base away. The J gene is TRBJ1-1, the V gene TRBV29-1, with D perhaps matching TRBD1 (5 bases). V was trimmed by 4 bases and J by 4 bases, leaving 10 bases between them. Germline V gene lookup returns CDR1 SQVTM and CDR2 ANQGSEA. This CDR3 comprises 12 residues. The CDR3 protein is CSVGRVGTEAFF. The CDR3 bases are TGCAGCGTTGGCAGGGTAGGCACTGAAGCTTTCTTT.

Comments on this clonotype: At one end the junction does not follow the germline gene, possibly because of a read error. V and J are TRBV11-2 and TRBJ2-5, with 7 bases matching TRBD2. This CDR3 has 18 residues. Germline V CDR1 and CDR2: SGHAT, FQNNGV. CDR3 sequence: CASNPSSIQGTVRETEYF. CDR3 coding DNA: TGTGCCAGCAACCCTAGCTCAATCCAGGGTACTGTGCGGGAGACCGAGTACTTC.

About this clonotype: One end of the junction is discordant with germline, which a read error may explain. The rearrangement links TRBV29-1 to TRBJ2-5, with D tentatively TRBD2 (5 bases). The length of the CDR3 is 12 residues. The germline CDR1 and CDR2 sequences are SQVTM and ANQGSEA. CDR3 sequence (DNA): TGCATCGTTCTGGCAAGCGGAGAGACCCAGTACTTC. Amino acid sequence: CIVLASGETQYF.

Of note for this clonotype: No conserved phenylalanine or tryptophan ends this CDR3, so it is likely a read error. The V and J genes are TRBV29-1 and TRBJ2-1, with D unclear. The CDR3 is 10 residues long. V was pared by 6 bases and J by 13 bases, with 13 bases between. The germline gives CDR1 SQVTM, CDR2 ANQGSEA. In DNA form, the CDR3 reads TGCAGCGTGAAAGTATACGAACAGTTCCTC. As protein: CSVKVYEQFL.

The rearrangement links TRBV6-5 to TRBJ2-1; no reliable D call. The CDR3 covers 14 residues. Germline CDR1 reads MNHEY; CDR2 reads SVGAGI. Trimming took off 6 bases at V and 16 bases at J, with 25 bases between the two ends. CDR3 in amino acids: CASSPISSYNGHFF. In nucleotides, the CDR3 is TGTGCCAGCAGCCCTATAAGCTCCTACAATGGGCATTTCTTC.

This clonotype was detected ten times or more. Here the CDR3 DNA reads TGCGCCAGCCGAACTAGCGGGAGAGGGAATGAGCAGTTCTTC. Translated: CASRTSGRGNEQFF. The chain employs TRBV5-1 and TRBJ2-1; 11 positions agree with TRBD2. This CDR3 is built from 14 residues. Germline CDR1 and CDR2: SGHRS and YFSETQ. Trimming cost V 7 bases and J 7 bases; bases outside gene matches: 7.

This clonotype has only one observation. A junction boundary mismatches the germline segment, possibly from a read error. The J gene is TRBJ2-3, the V gene TRBV10-2, with D possibly being TRBD2 (7 bases). Germline-derived CDR1 and CDR2 are WSHSY and SAAADI. This CDR3 spans 16 amino acids. The DNA of the CDR3 is TGCTCCAGCAGTGACCGGGACGGGGGGCCCACTGGTACGCAGTATTTT. It encodes CSSSDRDGGPTGTQYF.

The CDR3 region has the DNA TGTGTTAGCAGCACCGTCGGGCTAATCCCAGAGACCCAGTACTTC. As protein: CVSSTVGLIPETQYF. The V call is TRBV11-2, the J call TRBJ2-5; D is ambiguous. The germline V gene has CDR1 SGHAT and CDR2 FQNNGV. The CDR3 consists of 15 residues.

Concerning this clonotype itself: The junction and the germline gene differ at one end; a read error may be behind it. The chain is built from TRBV11-2 and TRBJ2-3, with 7 bases that match TRBD2. CDR3 length equals 17 residues. Germline CDR1 SGHAT, CDR2 FQNNGV. This CDR3 is CTSSLGPGETSTDMQYF. The CDR3 DNA reads as TGTACCAGCAGCTTAGGTCCGGGGGAGACTAGCACAGATATGCAGTATTTT.

Of note for this clonotype: A junction boundary mismatches the germline segment, possibly from a read error. This chain joins TRBV12-5 and TRBJ1-1, with D maybe TRBD1 (6 bases). The CDR3 spans 17 residues. Germline loops: CDR1 LGHNT, CDR2 FRNRAP. CDR3 sequence reads: CASGLPENRDKDTEAFF. The DNA of the CDR3 is TGTGCTAGTGGTTTGCCTGAAAATCGGGACAAAGACACTGAGGCTTTCTTT.

This clonotype was counted at least ten times. The chain couples TRBV6-6 to TRBJ2-1; D is perhaps TRBD2 (5 bases). Germline V CDR1 and CDR2: MNHNY, SVGAGI (reference sequence). The CDR3 runs 12 residues. The V and J ends lost 2 bases and 8 bases respectively, with 7 bases between them. The CDR3 protein is CASSYGGYEQFF. CDR3 bases: TGTGCCAGCAGTTACGGAGGTTATGAGCAGTTCTTC.

Of note for this clonotype: At one boundary the junction diverges from the germline segment, which might be a read error. The V gene is TRBV29-1, the J gene TRBJ2-1; 8 nucleotides align to TRBD1. CDR1 SQVTM and CDR2 ANQGSEA come from the germline V gene. This CDR3 is 14 amino acids long. The CDR3 here is CSIPTGGSCNEQFF. In DNA form, the CDR3 reads TGCAGCATTCCAACAGGGGGGTCCTGCAATGAGCAGTTCTTC.

A word on this clonotype: At one boundary the junction diverges from the germline segment, which might be a read error. V and J are TRBV5-1 and TRBJ2-2, with a possible D match to TRBD2 (6 bases). CDR3 length equals 16 residues. Germline V gene sequence: CDR1 SGHRS, CDR2 YFSETQ. CDR3 sequence (DNA): TGCGCCGGCAGCTTGGGGGGAGGAGTCGGCACCGGGGAGCTGTTGTTT. Its translation: CAGSLGGGVGTGELLF.

The V gene is TRBV6-2 or TRBV6-3, the J gene TRBJ2-1; D possibly corresponds to TRBD2 (5 bases). V lost 7 bases to trimming and J lost 6 bases, with 19 bases between them. There are 15 residues in the CDR3. Germline-derived CDR1 and CDR2 are MNHEY and SVGEGT. The CDR3 DNA sequence: TGTGCCAGCAATTTTACATCTAGTGGGAGCAATGAGCAGTTCTTC. Its translation is CASNFTSSGSNEQFF.

In regard to this clonotype: At one boundary the junction diverges from the germline segment, which might be a read error. This chain uses TRBV29-1 with TRBJ1-1, with D possibly matching TRBD1 (5 bases). This CDR3 has 15 residues. Germline V gives CDR1 SQVTM, CDR2 ANQGSEA. The CDR3 loop is CSVLPGWGMNTETLF. The CDR3 DNA sequence: TGCAGCGTTCTTCCGGGGTGGGGGATGAACACTGAAACTCTCTTT.

Comments on this clonotype: An end of the junction does not agree with germline; a read error may underlie this. The CDR3 spells CAISLQEGDSYEQYF. Written as DNA, the CDR3 is TGTGCCATCAGCTTACAGGAGGGTGACTCCTACGAGCAGTATTTC. The V gene is TRBV10-3, the J gene TRBJ2-7, with D perhaps TRBD2 (6 bases). CDR3 length equals 15 residues. Germline loops: CDR1 ENHRY, CDR2 SYGVKD.